Here is one T cell receptor beta chain with its context. This sample stems from a study of OX40 agonist ivuxolimab in advanced cancers. Profiling relied on immunoSEQ multiplex PCR, and the TCRdb table lists in-frame clones only, not all of them. Of about 40,000 clones listed, roughly 86% are singletons. V dropped 2 bases and J dropped 5 bases, with 21 bases sitting between them. There are 17 residues in the CDR3. Germline V gives CDR1 WNHNN, CDR2 SYGVQD (reference sequence). The rearrangement links TRBV10-1 to TRBJ1-1; D may be TRBD1 (5 bases). The sequence was obtained from an adult with an advanced solid tumor such as melanoma, head and neck, liver or kidney cancer. The specimen comprised CD4+ or CD8+ T cells sorted from blood, sampled in a trial of the OX40 agonist ivuxolimab. The CDR3 bases are TGCGCCAGCAGTGAGGCCCCATCCCCGCCTGCAGGGACTGAAGCTTTCTTT. The encoded protein is CASSEAPSPPAGTEAFF.